Sequencing of this T cell receptor (beta chain) was carried out in a study of T cells in Graves' hyperthyroidism and ophthalmopathy. Across the study: Any treatment followed the collection of peripheral blood at initial diagnosis. Study-wide findings and caveats: Ophthalmopathy, which appeared later, was predicted by the model a median around 6 months before onset. Stable hyperthyroidism was told apart from ophthalmopathy by a model built on 13 V-J features.

This clonotype was counted at least ten times. The target antigen is unknown. In making diagnoses, clinical symptoms, serum thyroxine and TRAb, thyroid ultrasound and orbital computed tomography were all used. The source material, RNA transcripts, was used to amplify TCR beta CDR3 regions. The HTBI primer set served for first-round RT-PCR of the TCR CDR3. TCRdb independently ran MiXCR on the multiplex PCR reads; one entry per CDR3 protein. The sample includes approximately 720,000 distinct CDR3 sequences, around 20% of them seen just once. CDR3 size: 15 residues. Germline assignment: CDR1 LGHDT and CDR2 YNNKEL (reference sequence). V shed 2 bases and J shed 4 bases, with 14 bases lying between them.

The sequence derives from a woman aged 50 to 60 with Graves' hyperthyroidism that later progressed to Graves' ophthalmopathy. The J gene is TRBJ2-5, the V gene TRBV3-1, with D perhaps given as TRBD1 or TRBD2 (8 bases each). The sequenced material came from blood. The CDR3 DNA reads TGTGCCAGCAGCCAACGCGGGGGGACAGGAGAGACCCAGTACTTC. It is translated as CASSQRGGTGETQYF.